This TCR beta chain was sequenced for a study of cytomegalovirus exposure and HLA in healthy donors. CDR1 and CDR2 from the germline V gene are GTSNPN and SVGIG (reference sequence). Trimming took 2 bases from V and 4 from J, leaving 14 bases between them. This CDR3 has 14 residues. Study-level results: The investigators catalogued 150 or so TCR beta chains as cytomegalovirus-associated. A subsequent analysis found that TCR clusters from the first cohort also tended to co-occur in the 120 or so validation repertoires, with 90% to 95% of cluster scores above 0. Using the classifier, cytomegalovirus status was reportedly diagnosed with high specificity and sensitivity.

The table lists this clone with a count of one. Its antigen is not identified. TCRdb's copy holds only in-frame clones and misses some; the assay was immunoSEQ multiplex PCR. The table shows 100,000 to 150,000 clones, with 95% to 96% occurring only once. The donors were part of the approximately 120-subject validation cohort, which stood apart from the 666-subject first cohort. This clonotype was sampled from a man aged 18-30 years in good health and CMV-seronegative. Sequenced input: PBMCs. The chain couples TRBV30 to TRBJ1-2; the D gene is possibly TRBD1 (5 bases). CDR3 sequence (DNA): TGTGCCTGGAGTCTGGTGGGGGAGGCCTATGGCTACACCTTC. It encodes CAWSLVGEAYGYTF.